The source of this T cell receptor (beta chain) is a study of blood T cells in healthy people across ages. At least 6 million PBMCs were isolated per sample. There are a few counts of this clonotype. A second PCR of roughly 7 to 11 cycles used a sample-barcoded 5' primer and a J-beta primer mix. Template switching added a 12-random-nucleotide identifier to every cDNA molecule. Samples each returned at least 3 million CDR3-containing paired-end reads. TCRdb reprocessed the 5' RACE reads with MiXCR, giving one entry per CDR3 protein. The sample shows 1.5 million to 2 million distinct CDR3 sequences, 49% of them seen only once. V lost 2 bases to trimming and J lost 3 bases, with 17 bases between them. This CDR3 comprises 16 residues. Germline CDR1 reads MNHNS; CDR2 reads SASEGT.

This TCR derives from a woman aged 40 to 50 in good health. The chain uses TRBV6-1 and TRBJ2-7; D gene uncertain. Sequenced input: blood. CDR3 in DNA: TGTGCCAGCAGTGAACTTAGACGATCCCCCAACTACGAGCAGTACTTC. The encoded protein is CASSELRRSPNYEQYF.